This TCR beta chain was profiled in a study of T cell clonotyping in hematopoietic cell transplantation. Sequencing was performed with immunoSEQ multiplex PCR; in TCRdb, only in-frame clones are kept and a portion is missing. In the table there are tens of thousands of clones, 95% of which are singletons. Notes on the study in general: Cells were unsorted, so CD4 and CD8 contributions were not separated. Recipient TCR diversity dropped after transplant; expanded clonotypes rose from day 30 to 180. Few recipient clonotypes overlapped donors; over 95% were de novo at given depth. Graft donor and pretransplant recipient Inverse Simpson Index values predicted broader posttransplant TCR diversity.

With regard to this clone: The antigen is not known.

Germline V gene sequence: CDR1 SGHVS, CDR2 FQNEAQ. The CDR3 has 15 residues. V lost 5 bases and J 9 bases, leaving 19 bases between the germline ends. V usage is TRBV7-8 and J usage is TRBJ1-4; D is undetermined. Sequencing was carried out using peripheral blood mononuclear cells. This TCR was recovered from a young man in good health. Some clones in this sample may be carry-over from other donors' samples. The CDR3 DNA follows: TGTGCCAGCAGCCCCATAATGTTTTGGGGAAAAAAACTGTTTTTT. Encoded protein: CASSPIMFWGKKLFF.